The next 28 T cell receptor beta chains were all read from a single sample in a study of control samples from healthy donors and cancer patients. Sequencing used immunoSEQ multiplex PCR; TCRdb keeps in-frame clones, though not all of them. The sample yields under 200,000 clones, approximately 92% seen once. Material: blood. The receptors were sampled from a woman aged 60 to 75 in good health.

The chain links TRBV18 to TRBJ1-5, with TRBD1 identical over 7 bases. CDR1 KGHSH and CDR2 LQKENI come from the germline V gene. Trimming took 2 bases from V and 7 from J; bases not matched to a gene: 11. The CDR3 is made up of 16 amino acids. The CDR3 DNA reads TGTGCCAGCTCACCAAGTTCTCCCCAGGGGGAGCAGCCCCAGCATTTT. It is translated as CASSPSSPQGEQPQHF.

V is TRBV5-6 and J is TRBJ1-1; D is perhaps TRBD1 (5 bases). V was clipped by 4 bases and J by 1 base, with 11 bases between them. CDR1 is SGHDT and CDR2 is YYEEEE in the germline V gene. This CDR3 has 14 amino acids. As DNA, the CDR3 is TGTGCCAGCAGCGAAGGGGCTGGGAACACTGAAGCTTTCTTT. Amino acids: CASSEGAGNTEAFF.

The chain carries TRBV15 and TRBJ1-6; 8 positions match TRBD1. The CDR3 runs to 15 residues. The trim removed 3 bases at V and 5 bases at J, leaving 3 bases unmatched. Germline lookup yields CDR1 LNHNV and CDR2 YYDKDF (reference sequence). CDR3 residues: CATSRTGVNNSPLHF. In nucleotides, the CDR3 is TGTGCCACCAGCAGGACAGGGGTTAATAATTCACCCCTCCACTTT.

CDR3 DNA: TGCGCCAGCAGCCAAGAAGGGAGGGGCATGAACACTGAAGCTTTCTTT. Protein: CASSQEGRGMNTEAFF. The chain joins TRBV4-1 to TRBJ1-1; weak D call: TRBD1 (5 bases). Trimming shortened V by 0 bases and J by 0 bases, and 11 bases separated the two germline ends. Germline assignment: CDR1 MGHRA and CDR2 YSYEKL. This CDR3 has 16 amino acids.

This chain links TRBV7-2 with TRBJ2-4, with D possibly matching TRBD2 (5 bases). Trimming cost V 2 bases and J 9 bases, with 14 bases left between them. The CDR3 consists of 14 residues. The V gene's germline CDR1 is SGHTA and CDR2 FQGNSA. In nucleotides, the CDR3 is TGTGCCAGCAGCTTATTATCAGATCGGGGCATTCAGTACTTC. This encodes CASSLLSDRGIQYF. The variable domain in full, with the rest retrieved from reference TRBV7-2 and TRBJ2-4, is GAGVSQSPSNKVTEKGKDVELRCDPISGHTALYWYRQSLGQGLEFLIYFQGNSAPDKSGLPSDRFSAERTGGSVSTLTIQRTQQEDSAVYLCASSLLSDRGIQYFGAGTRLSVL.

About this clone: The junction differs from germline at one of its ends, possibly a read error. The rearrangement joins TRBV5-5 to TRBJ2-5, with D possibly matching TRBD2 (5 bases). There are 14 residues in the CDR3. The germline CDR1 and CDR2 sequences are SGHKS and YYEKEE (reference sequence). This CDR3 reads CASSFSPPNPLGDF. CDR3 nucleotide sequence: TGTGCCAGCAGCTTCTCACCACCCAATCCTTTGGGAGACTTC.

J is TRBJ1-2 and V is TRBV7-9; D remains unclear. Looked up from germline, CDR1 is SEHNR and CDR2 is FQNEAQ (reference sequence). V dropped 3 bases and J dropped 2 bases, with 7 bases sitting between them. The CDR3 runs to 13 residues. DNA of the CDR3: TGTGCCAGCAGCTTCGGGCAGAACTATGGCTACACCTTC. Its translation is CASSFGQNYGYTF.

The CDR3: CASRQFNEKLFF. The CDR3 coding sequence is TGTGCCAGCAGACAGTTTAATGAAAAACTGTTTTTT. The chain recombines TRBV12-3 or TRBV12-4 with TRBJ1-4; D unclear. Trimming left V 6 bases short and J 4 bases short, with 6 bases between. This CDR3 has 12 residues.

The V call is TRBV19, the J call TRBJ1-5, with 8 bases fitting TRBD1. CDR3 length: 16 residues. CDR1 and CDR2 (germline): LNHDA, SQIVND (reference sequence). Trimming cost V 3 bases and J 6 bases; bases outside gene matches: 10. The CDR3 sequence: CASSISPSGGSQPQHF. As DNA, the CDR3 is TGTGCCAGTAGTATTAGCCCCTCAGGGGGCAGTCAGCCCCAGCATTTT. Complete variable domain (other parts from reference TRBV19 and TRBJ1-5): DGGITQSPKYLFRKEGQNVTLSCEQNLNHDAMYWYRQDPGQGLRLIYYSQIVNDFQKGDIAEGYSVSREKKESFPLTVTSAQKNPTAFYLCASSISPSGGSQPQHFGDGTRLSIL.

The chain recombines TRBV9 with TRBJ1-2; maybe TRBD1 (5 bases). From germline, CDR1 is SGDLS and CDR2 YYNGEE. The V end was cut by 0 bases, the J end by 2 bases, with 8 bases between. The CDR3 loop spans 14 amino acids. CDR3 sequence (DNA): TGTGCCAGCAGCGTAGACCAGGGCAACTATGGCTACACCTTC. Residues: CASSVDQGNYGYTF.

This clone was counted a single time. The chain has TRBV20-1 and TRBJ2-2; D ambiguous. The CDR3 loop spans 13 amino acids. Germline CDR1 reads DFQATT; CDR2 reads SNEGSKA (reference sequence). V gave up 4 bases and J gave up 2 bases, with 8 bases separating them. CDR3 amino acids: CSAIEPNTGELFF. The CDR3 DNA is TGCAGTGCTATTGAACCAAACACCGGGGAGCTGTTTTTT.

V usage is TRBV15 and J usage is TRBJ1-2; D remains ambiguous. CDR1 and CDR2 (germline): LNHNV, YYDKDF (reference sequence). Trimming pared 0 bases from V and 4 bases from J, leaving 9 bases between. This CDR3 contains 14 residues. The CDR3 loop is CATSREASGYGYTF. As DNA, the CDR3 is TGTGCCACCAGCAGAGAGGCGTCCGGCTATGGCTACACCTTC.

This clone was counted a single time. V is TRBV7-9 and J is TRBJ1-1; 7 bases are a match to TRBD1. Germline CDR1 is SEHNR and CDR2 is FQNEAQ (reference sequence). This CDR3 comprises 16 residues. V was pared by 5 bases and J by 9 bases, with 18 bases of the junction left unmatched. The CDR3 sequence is CASSQPNSKTGFKAFF. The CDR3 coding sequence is TGTGCCAGCAGCCAGCCGAATTCTAAGACAGGGTTTAAAGCTTTCTTT.

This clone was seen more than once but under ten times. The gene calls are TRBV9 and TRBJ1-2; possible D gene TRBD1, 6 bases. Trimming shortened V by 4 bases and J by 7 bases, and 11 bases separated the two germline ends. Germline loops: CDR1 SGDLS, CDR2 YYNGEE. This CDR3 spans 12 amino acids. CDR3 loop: CASSRTGFGYTF. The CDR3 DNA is TGTGCCAGCAGCAGAACAGGGTTTGGCTACACCTTC.

CDR3 sequence reads: CASTPGTGYRETQYF. In DNA form, the CDR3 reads TGTGCCAGCACCCCCGGGACAGGGTATCGAGAGACCCAGTACTTC. The chain recombines TRBV25-1 with TRBJ2-5; 9 bases line up with TRBD1. V lost 7 bases, J lost 4 bases, and 10 bases stayed unmatched. Germline assignment: CDR1 MGHDK and CDR2 SYGVNS. CDR3 length: 15 amino acids.

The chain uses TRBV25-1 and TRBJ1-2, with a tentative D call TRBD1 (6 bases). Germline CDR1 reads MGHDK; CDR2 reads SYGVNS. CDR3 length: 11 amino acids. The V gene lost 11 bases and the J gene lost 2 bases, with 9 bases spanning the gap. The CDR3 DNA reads TGTGCCTATCAGGGGAACTATGGCTACACCTTC. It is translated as CAYQGNYGYTF.

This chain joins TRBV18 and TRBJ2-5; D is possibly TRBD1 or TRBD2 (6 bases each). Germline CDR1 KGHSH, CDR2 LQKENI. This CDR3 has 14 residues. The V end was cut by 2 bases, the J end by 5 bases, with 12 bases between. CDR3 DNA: TGTGCCAGCTCACCAGGCCAGGGGAGGGAGACCCAGTACTTC. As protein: CASSPGQGRETQYF.

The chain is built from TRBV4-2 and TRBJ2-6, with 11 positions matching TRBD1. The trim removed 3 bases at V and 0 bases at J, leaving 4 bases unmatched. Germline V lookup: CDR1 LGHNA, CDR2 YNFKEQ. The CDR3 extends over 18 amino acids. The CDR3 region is CASSQAGTGGSGANVLTF. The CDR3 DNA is TGTGCCAGCAGCCAGGCCGGGACAGGGGGCTCTGGGGCCAACGTCCTGACTTTC.

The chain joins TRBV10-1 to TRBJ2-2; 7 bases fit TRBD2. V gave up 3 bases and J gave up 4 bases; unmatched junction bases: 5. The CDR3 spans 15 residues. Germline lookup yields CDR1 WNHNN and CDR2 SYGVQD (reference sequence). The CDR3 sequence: CASSDPGGGTGELFF. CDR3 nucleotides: TGCGCCAGCAGTGATCCGGGGGGTGGCACCGGGGAGCTGTTTTTT.

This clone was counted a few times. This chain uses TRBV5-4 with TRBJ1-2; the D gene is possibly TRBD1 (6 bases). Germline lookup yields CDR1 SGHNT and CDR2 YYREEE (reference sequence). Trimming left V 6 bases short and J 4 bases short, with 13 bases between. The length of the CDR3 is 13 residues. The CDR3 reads CASNVGGSYGYTF. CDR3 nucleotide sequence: TGTGCCAGCAACGTAGGGGGATCCTATGGCTACACCTTC.

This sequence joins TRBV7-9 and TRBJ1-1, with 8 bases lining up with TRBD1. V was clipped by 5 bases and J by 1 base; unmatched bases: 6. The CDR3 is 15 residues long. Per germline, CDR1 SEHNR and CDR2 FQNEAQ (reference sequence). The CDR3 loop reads CASSQGTGWNTEAFF. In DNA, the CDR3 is TGTGCCAGCAGCCAAGGGACAGGATGGAACACTGAAGCTTTCTTT.

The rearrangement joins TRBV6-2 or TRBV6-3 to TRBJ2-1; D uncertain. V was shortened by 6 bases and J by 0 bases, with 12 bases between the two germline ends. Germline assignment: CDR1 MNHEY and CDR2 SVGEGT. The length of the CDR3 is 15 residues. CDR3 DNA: TGTGCCAGCAGCCCCAGAAGAAGCTCCTACAATGAGCAGTTCTTC. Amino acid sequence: CASSPRRSSYNEQFF.

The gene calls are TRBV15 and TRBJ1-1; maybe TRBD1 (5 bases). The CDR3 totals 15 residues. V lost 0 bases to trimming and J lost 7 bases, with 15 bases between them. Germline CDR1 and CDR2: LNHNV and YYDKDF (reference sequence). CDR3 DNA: TGTGCCACCAGCAGAGATCTGAGTCGGGGGATTGAAGCTTTCTTT. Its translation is CATSRDLSRGIEAFF. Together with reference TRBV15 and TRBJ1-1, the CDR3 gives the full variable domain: DAMVIQNPRYQVTQFGKPVTLSCSQTLNHNVMYWYQQKSSQAPKLLFHYYDKDFNNEADTPDNFQSRRPNTSFCFLDIRSPGLGDTAMYLCATSRDLSRGIEAFFGQGTRLTVV.

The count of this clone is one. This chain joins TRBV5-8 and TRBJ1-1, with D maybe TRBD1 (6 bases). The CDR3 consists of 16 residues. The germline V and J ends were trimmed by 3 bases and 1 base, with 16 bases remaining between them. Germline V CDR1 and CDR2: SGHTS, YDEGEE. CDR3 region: CASSYGKGHRNTEAFF. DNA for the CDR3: TGTGCCAGCAGCTACGGAAAGGGACACAGGAACACTGAAGCTTTCTTT. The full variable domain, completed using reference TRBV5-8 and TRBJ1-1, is EAGVTQSPTHLIKTRGQQATLRCSPISGHTSVYWYQQALGLGLQFLLWYDEGEERNRGNFPPRFSGRQFPNYSSELNVNALELEDSALYLCASSYGKGHRNTEAFFGQGTRLTVV.

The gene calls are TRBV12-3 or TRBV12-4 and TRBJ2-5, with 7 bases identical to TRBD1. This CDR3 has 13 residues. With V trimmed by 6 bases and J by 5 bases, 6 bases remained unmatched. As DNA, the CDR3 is TGTGCCAGCAGCCCGGGACAGTGGGAGACCCAGTACTTC. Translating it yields CASSPGQWETQYF.

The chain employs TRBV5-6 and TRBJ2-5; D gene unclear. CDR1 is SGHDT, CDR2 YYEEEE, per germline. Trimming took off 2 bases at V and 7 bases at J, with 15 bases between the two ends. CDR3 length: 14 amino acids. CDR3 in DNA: TGTGCCAGCAGCTTACCGATAGCTGGGGTGACCCAGTACTTC. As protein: CASSLPIAGVTQYF.

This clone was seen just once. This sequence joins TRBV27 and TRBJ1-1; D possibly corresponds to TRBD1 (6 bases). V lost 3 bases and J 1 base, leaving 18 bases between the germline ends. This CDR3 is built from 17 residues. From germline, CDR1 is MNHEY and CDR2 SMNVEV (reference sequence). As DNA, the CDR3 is TGTGCCAGCAGTTTTTCCCTGGGGGCCCTGGGGAACACTGAAGCTTTCTTT. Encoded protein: CASSFSLGALGNTEAFF.

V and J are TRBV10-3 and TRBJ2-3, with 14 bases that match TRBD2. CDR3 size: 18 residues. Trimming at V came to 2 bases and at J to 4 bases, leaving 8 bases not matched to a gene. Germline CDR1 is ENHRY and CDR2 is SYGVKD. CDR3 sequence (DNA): TGTGCCATCAGTGAGCCGATGGGACTAGCGGGGGTGTCAGATACGCAGTATTTT. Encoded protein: CAISEPMGLAGVSDTQYF.